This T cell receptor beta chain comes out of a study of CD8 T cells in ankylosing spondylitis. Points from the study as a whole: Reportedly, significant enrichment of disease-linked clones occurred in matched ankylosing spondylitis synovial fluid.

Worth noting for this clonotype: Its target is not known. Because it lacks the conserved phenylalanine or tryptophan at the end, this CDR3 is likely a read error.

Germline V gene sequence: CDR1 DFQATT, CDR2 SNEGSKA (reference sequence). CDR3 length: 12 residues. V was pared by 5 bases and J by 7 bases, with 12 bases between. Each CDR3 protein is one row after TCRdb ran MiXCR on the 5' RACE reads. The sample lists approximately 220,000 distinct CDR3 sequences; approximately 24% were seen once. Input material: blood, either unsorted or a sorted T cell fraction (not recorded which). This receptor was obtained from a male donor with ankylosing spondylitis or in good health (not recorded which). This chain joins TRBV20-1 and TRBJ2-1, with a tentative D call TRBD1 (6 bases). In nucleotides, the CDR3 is TGCAGTGCTTCCACAGGGCCTAATGAGCAGTTCCTC. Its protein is CSASTGPNEQFL.